This T cell receptor (beta chain) originates from a study of neurological immune-mediated disorders. Study-level findings and limits: TCR-beta repertoires seemed private in all groups, with no expanded CDR3 amino acid sequences shared.

This CDR3 contains 16 residues. V lost 4 bases and J lost 4, with 20 bases in between. Germline-derived CDR1 and CDR2 are SGHRS and YFSETQ. Each CDR3 protein gets one entry after TCRdb re-called the 5' RACE reads with MiXCR. In the table there are approximately 85,000 distinct CDR3 sequences, roughly 13% of which are singletons. This clonotype was counted ten times or more. Its specificity is not known. This sample's time point: longitudinal time-point 2. Unsorted libraries used 2 million PBMCs kept at -80 degrees C. This receptor was identified in a female donor with HTLV-1-associated myelopathy (HAM/TSP). Sequenced material: PBMCs. The gene calls are TRBV5-1 and TRBJ1-1, with D tentatively TRBD1 (5 bases). The CDR3 spells CASSPRKGGAGTEAFF. CDR3 sequence (DNA): TGCGCCAGCAGCCCCCGAAAGGGTGGGGCGGGCACTGAAGCTTTCTTT.